This T cell receptor beta chain was documented in a study of beta chain features in type 1 diabetes. About the study: All samples together contributed 95 million to 110 million sorted cells for examination.

Per donor, one heparinised blood draw averaged about 116 mL. The sequenced template was cDNA made from the entire isolated RNA. Using immunoSEQ multiplex PCR, the repertoire was profiled, and TCRdb retains in-frame clones only, with some absent. In the table there are over 15,000 clones, over 45% of which are singletons. V gave up 2 bases and J gave up 8 bases; unmatched junction bases: 14. Germline lookup yields CDR1 KGHSH and CDR2 LQKENI. The length of the CDR3 is 17 residues. The clonotype comes from a woman between 18 and 30 years old in good health. Sequencing was done on a sample of stem cell memory CD4+ T cells from blood. J is TRBJ2-5 and V is TRBV18, with 10 bases fitting TRBD1. CDR3 sequence (DNA): TGTGCCAGCTCACCATACCTTCCGGGACAGGGGTTAATAACCCAGTACTTC. It encodes CASSPYLPGQGLITQYF.